This T cell receptor (beta chain) was captured by sequencing in a study of cytomegalovirus exposure and HLA in healthy donors. In this sample, this clone turned up once. Assay used: immunoSEQ multiplex PCR; TCRdb lists only in-frame clones, some missing. The profile covers hundreds of thousands of clones, with 80% to 85% appearing a single time and around 15% taken by the ten largest. Trimming removed 2 bases from V and 3 bases from J; junction bases left unmatched: 7. Germline V gene sequence: CDR1 SGHVS, CDR2 FQNEAQ. The CDR3 spans 15 residues. Input material: PBMCs. The rearrangement uses TRBV7-8 and TRBJ2-7; TRBD1 aligns across 7 bases. This receptor was identified in a woman in her thirties in good health and CMV-seropositive. CDR3 residues: CASSLKGADDYEQYF. As DNA, the CDR3 is TGTGCCAGCAGCTTAAAGGGGGCTGATGACTACGAGCAGTACTTC.